This T cell receptor beta chain was identified during a study of spatial heterogeneity in lung cancer. Noted time point: blood at routine non-recurrence follow-up after resection. Unsorted samples of tumor, nontumor lung or frozen PBMC had their whole RNA sequenced. The CDR3 is 9 amino acids. Germline V gene lookup returns CDR1 SQVTM and CDR2 ANQGSEA. V lost 7 bases and J 8 bases, leaving 8 bases between the germline ends. MiXCR, run by TCRdb on the 5' RACE reads, gives a single entry per CDR3 protein. The sample shows about 52,000 distinct CDR3 sequences, 6.5% to 7.5% of them seen only once. The starting material was PBMCs, obtained at follow-up. The sequence derives from a female donor with early-stage non-small cell lung cancer. The chain carries TRBV29-1 and TRBJ1-2; weak D call: TRBD1 (6 bases). CDR3 sequence: CSADRGYTF. In nucleotides, the CDR3 is TGCAGCGCTGACAGGGGCTACACCTTC.